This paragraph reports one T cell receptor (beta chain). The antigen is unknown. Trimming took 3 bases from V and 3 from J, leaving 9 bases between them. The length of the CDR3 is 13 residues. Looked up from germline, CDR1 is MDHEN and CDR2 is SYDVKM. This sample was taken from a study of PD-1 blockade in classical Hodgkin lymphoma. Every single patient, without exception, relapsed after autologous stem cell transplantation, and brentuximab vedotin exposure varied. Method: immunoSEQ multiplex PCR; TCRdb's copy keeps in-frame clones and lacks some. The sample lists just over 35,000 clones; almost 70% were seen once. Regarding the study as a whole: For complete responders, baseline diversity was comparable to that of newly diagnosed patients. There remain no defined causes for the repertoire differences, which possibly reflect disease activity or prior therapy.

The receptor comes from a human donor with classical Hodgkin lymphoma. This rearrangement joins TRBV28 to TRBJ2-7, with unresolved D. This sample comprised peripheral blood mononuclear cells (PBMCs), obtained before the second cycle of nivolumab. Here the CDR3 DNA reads TGTGCCAGCAGTTTGAGGCTGCTCTACGAGCAGTACTTC. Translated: CASSLRLLYEQYF.